Detailed here is one T cell receptor (beta chain). Its antigen is unknown. The data are from a study of graft-versus-host responses after intestinal transplantation. Germline lookup yields CDR1 MNHEY and CDR2 SVGAGI. This CDR3 contains 14 residues. J was trimmed by 7 bases and V by 2 bases; bases with no gene match: 6. Produced via immunoSEQ multiplex PCR; TCRdb's table is partial and in-frame only. Here the sample spans 85,000 to 130,000 clones, about 90% being singletons. Study-wide points: Within the allografts of patients who had graft-donor T cell macrochimerism, graft-versus-host to host-versus-graft clonal ratios were high.

The receptor's source is a human donor who received an intestinal transplant. Sequencing used unstimulated CD4+ T cells sorted from spleen or lymph node cells, obtained before intestinal transplant. The chain is built from TRBV6-5 and TRBJ1-1; TRBD1 agrees at 8 bases. The CDR3 nucleotides are TGTGCCAGCAGTTACAGTGTAGGGACAGGTGAAGCTTTCTTT. Translation gives CASSYSVGTGEAFF.